The following is a T cell receptor beta chain sequence with its context. The data stem from a study of blood T cell repertoires in COVID-19. Study-wide background: The samples span acute and convalescent COVID-19 from the United States, Italy and Spain. PBMCs, B-cell-depleted T cells, or T cells provided the cDNA or gDNA that made up the material.

V was shortened by 9 bases and J by 3 bases, with 14 bases between the two germline ends. CDR1 is SGHVS and CDR2 is FQNEAQ in the germline V gene. This CDR3 is built from 14 residues. Original methodology: Estimated nucleated cell counts came from reference gene primer amplification. Libraries were prepared by immunoSEQ multiplex PCR; TCRdb keeps only in-frame clonotypes and omits some of them. The V and J calls and the clone size are those of that table, but D and trimming were determined from the DNA. The sample carries about 270,000 clones, about nine tenths recorded once. Clinical history reported by participants formed the basis on which cohorts were assigned.

Specimen: PBMCs or T cells enriched from blood (not recorded which). The V gene is TRBV7-8, the J gene TRBJ1-4, with D unclear. The clonotype was recovered from a woman in her twenties or thirties with acute COVID-19. As DNA, the CDR3 is TGTGCCAGGGAGTTGGTAGTCCCTAATGAAAAACTGTTTTTT. Its translation: CARELVVPNEKLFF.